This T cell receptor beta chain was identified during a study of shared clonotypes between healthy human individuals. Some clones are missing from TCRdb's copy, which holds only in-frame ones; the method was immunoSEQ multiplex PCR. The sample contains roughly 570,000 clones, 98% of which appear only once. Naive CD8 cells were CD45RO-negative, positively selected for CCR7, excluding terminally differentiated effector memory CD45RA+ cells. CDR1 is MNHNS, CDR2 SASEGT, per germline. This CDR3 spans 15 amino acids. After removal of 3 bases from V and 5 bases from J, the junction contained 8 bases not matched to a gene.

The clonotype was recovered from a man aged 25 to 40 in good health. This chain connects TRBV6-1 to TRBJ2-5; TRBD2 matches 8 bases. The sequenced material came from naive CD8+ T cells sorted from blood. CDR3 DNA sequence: TGTGCCAGCAGTGACCGGGGTAGCGGGAAGGAGACCCAGTACTTC. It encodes CASSDRGSGKETQYF.